This entry lists 2 T cell receptor beta chains sequenced from one sample in a study of Ad26.COV2.S vaccination and SARS-CoV-2 variants. Treatment here: roughly 20 received Ad26.COV2.S at low or high dose, single or two shots; several received placebo; per-sample allocation not given. Vaccine and placebo recipients were sampled on day 63 after the first injection. Profiling relied on immunoSEQ multiplex PCR, and the TCRdb table lists in-frame clones only, not all of them. The sample gives around 370,000 clones, roughly 84% of which show up once; around 3% is in the top ten. Sequencing was performed on peripheral blood, taken in a trial of Ad26.COV2.S vaccine versus placebo. These receptors came from a person between 18 and 65 years old who received the Ad26.COV2.S COVID-19 vaccine or a placebo.

The chain couples TRBV2 to TRBJ2-4, with D perhaps being TRBD1 or TRBD2 (5 bases each). The germline CDR1 and CDR2 sequences are SNHLY and FYNNEI. The germline V and J ends were trimmed by 2 bases and 6 bases, with 17 bases remaining between them. The CDR3 sequence is 16 residues long. CDR3 nucleotide sequence: TGTGCCAGCAGTGAAATGGCAGGGAGATCTTTAAACATTCAGTACTTC. Its protein product is CASSEMAGRSLNIQYF.

This chain joins TRBV5-1 and TRBJ1-1, with D unresolved. Germline V gene sequence: CDR1 SGHRS, CDR2 YFSETQ. V was shortened by 2 bases and J by 0 bases, with 14 bases between the two germline ends. CDR3 length: 16 amino acids. The CDR3 here is CASSFRHDNMNTEAFF. CDR3 DNA: TGCGCCAGCAGCTTTCGTCACGACAACATGAACACTGAAGCTTTCTTT.